These 13 T cell receptor beta chains share one sample of origin, sequenced in a study of blood T cell repertoires in COVID-19. The data were produced by immunoSEQ multiplex PCR, yet TCRdb's version contains in-frame clones alone and is incomplete. The repertoire holds some 300,000 clones, with 70% to 90% as singletons. Sequencing was done on a sample of peripheral blood. These receptors originate from a woman between 45 and 60 years old with COVID-19, enrolled during active disease.

The chain is built from TRBV11-2 and TRBJ2-1, with TRBD2 identical over 12 bases. The germline gives CDR1 SGHAT, CDR2 FQNNGV. This CDR3 is built from 19 residues. Unmatched junction bases numbered 13, after V lost 1 base and J lost 6 bases. For the CDR3, the DNA is TGTGCCAGCAGCTTAGCCGGGCTAGCGGGAGGGAAAAAGGTCAATGAGCAGTTCTTC. It specifies CASSLAGLAGGKKVNEQFF.

The chain carries TRBV12-2 and TRBJ2-5; TRBD1 is taken as the D call from the table, unchecked against the DNA. TRBV12-2 is an annotated pseudogene. This CDR3 spans 15 amino acids. This CDR3 is CASRTPPGVRETQYF. The CDR3 DNA sequence: TGTGCAAGTCGCACACCCCCAGGGGTCCGGGAGACCCAGTACTTC.

The sample holds one count of this clone. This chain uses TRBV5-4 with TRBJ2-2; a possible D gene is TRBD2 (7 bases). The CDR3 sequence is 15 residues long. Germline-derived CDR1 and CDR2 are SGHNT and YYREEE (reference sequence). V shed 5 bases and J shed 4 bases, with 15 bases lying between them. Here the CDR3 DNA reads TGTGCCAGCAGTGGCGGGGGCGGGGGCACCGGGGAGCTGTTTTTT. Translating gives CASSGGGGGTGELFF. Filled out from reference TRBV5-4 and TRBJ2-2, the complete variable domain reads ETGVTQSPTHLIKTRGQQVTLRCSSQSGHNTVSWYQQALGQGPQFIFQYYREEENGRGNFPPRFSGLQFPNYSSELNVNALELDDSALYLCASSGGGGGTGELFFGEGSRLTVL.

This clone was seen just once. This chain uses TRBV13 with TRBJ2-2, with a tentative D call TRBD2 (6 bases). The V end was cut by 3 bases, the J end by 1 base, with 9 bases between. Per the germline V gene, CDR1 is PRHDT and CDR2 is FYEKMQ (reference sequence). This CDR3 contains 15 residues. CDR3 bases: TGTGCCAGCAGCTTCCGGGGACTGAACACCGGGGAGCTGTTTTTT. Residues: CASSFRGLNTGELFF.

The V call is TRBV18, the J call TRBJ2-1; 11 bases map to TRBD1. This CDR3 contains 15 residues. V was clipped by 3 bases and J by 10 bases; unmatched bases: 8. Germline assignment: CDR1 KGHSH and CDR2 LQKENI. The CDR3 loop is CASSPRDRGKMEQFF. The DNA of the CDR3 is TGTGCCAGCTCACCTAGGGACAGGGGGAAGATGGAGCAGTTCTTC.

The V and J genes are TRBV28 and TRBJ1-2; D remains unclear. V lost 7 bases, J lost 5 bases, and 14 bases lay in between. Germline CDR1 is MDHEN and CDR2 is SYDVKM. The CDR3 totals 13 residues. CDR3 nucleotide sequence: TGTGCCAGCAATGAGGGCGGTCTATATGGCTACACCTTC. Translating it yields CASNEGGLYGYTF.

The chain carries TRBV6-6 and TRBJ2-7, with TRBD1 matching 8 bases. Germline CDR1 is MNHNY and CDR2 is SVGAGI (reference sequence). The CDR3 spans 18 residues. V shed 5 bases, J shed 4 bases, and the junction held 19 bases outside the gene matches. The CDR3 DNA is TGTGCCAGCAGTCCCCAGATACAGATCCGGGACAGGTTTTACGAGCAGTACTTC. Its protein product is CASSPQIQIRDRFYEQYF.

The CDR3 loop reads CASSAGRVTDTQYF. In DNA, the CDR3 is TGTGCCAGCAGTGCGGGCAGGGTCACAGATACGCAGTATTTT. This chain uses TRBV2 with TRBJ2-3; D may be TRBD1 (5 bases). The CDR3 runs to 14 residues. Germline V gene lookup returns CDR1 SNHLY and CDR2 FYNNEI. V dropped 4 bases and J dropped 2 bases, with 10 bases sitting between them.

This chain connects TRBV3-1 (or the pseudogene TRBV3-2) to TRBJ2-7; TRBD2 matches at 7 bases. V trimming: 2 bases; J trimming: 2 bases; junction bases outside the gene matches: 12. Looked up from germline, CDR1 is LGHDT and CDR2 is YNNKEL (reference sequence). This CDR3 contains 17 residues. The CDR3 loop is CASSQFQLAGGTYEQYF. CDR3 nucleotide sequence: TGTGCCAGCAGCCAATTCCAATTAGCGGGTGGCACCTACGAGCAGTACTTC.

V usage is TRBV25-1 and J usage is TRBJ2-3, with 9 nucleotides matching TRBD1. V trimming: 6 bases; J trimming: 3 bases; junction bases outside the gene matches: 1. Per germline, CDR1 MGHDK and CDR2 SYGVNS. CDR3 length: 13 amino acids. The CDR3 bases are TGTGCCAGCAGGGACAGGGGAACAGATACGCAGTATTTT. Translation gives CASRDRGTDTQYF. Supplemented by reference TRBV25-1 and TRBJ2-3, the full variable domain reads EADIYQTPRYLVIGTGKKITLECSQTMGHDKMYWYQQDPGMELHLIHYSYGVNSTEKGDLSSESTVSRIRTEHFPLTLESARPSHTSQYLCASRDRGTDTQYFGPGTRLTVL.

This chain links TRBV6-6 with TRBJ2-7, with D perhaps TRBD2 (6 bases). Trimming took off 2 bases at V and 3 bases at J, with 14 bases between the two ends. The CDR3 is 15 residues long. Per the germline V gene, CDR1 is MNHNY and CDR2 is SVGAGI (reference sequence). The CDR3 region has the DNA TGTGCCAGCAGTTACCCCGAAGCGGGCCTCTACGAGCAGTACTTC. Translated, it gives CASSYPEAGLYEQYF.

The gene calls are TRBV6-2 or TRBV6-3 and TRBJ1-5; D gene uncertain. V lost 0 bases and J lost 7, with 7 bases in between. This CDR3 has 13 residues. The germline V gene encodes CDR1 MNHEY and CDR2 SVGEGT. The CDR3 loop is CASSYSGRQPQHF. The CDR3 DNA reads TGTGCCAGCAGTTACTCGGGGAGGCAGCCCCAGCATTTT.

The CDR3 sequence: CTSSPRRAINCTLQVTQYF. The CDR3 DNA reads TGCACCAGCAGCCCGAGGCGAGCCATAAACTGCACACTACAGGTTACGCAGTATTTT. The rearrangement uses TRBV1 and TRBJ2-3; TRBD1, the D gene given by the table, was not confirmed from the DNA. TRBV1 is a pseudogene segment. The CDR3 totals 19 residues.